Following are 19 T cell receptor beta chains from one sample sequenced in a study of T cell responses to AZD1222 COVID-19 vaccine. Repertoires were generated with immunoSEQ multiplex PCR, while TCRdb's copy carries only in-frame clones and drops some. The table includes some 200,000 clones, 90% to 95% detected once. This specimen was peripheral blood, taken 28 days after the second AZD1222 dose. The source is an adult who received the AZD1222 COVID-19 vaccine.

V is TRBV7-6 and J is TRBJ2-7; TRBD2 aligns across 12 bases. The germline CDR1 and CDR2 sequences are SGHVS and FNYEAQ. With 5 bases clipped from V and 0 bases from J, the junction kept 8 bases outside the gene matches. The CDR3 is made up of 17 amino acids. The CDR3 here is CASSPSRTSGASYEQYF. The CDR3 coding sequence is TGTGCCAGCAGCCCCAGCCGGACTAGCGGGGCCTCCTACGAGCAGTACTTC. Filled out from reference TRBV7-6 and TRBJ2-7, the complete variable domain reads GAGVSQSPRYKVTKRGQDVALRCDPISGHVSLYWYRQALGQGPEFLTYFNYEAQQDKSGLPNDRFSAERPEGSISTLTIQRTEQRDSAMYRCASSPSRTSGASYEQYFGPGTRLTVT.

DNA for the CDR3: TGTGCCAGCTCACCTCAGGGTCGGGGTACAGCCGGGGAGCTGTTTTTT. Translation gives CASSPQGRGTAGELFF. J is TRBJ2-2 and V is TRBV18, with D perhaps given as TRBD1 or TRBD2 (5 bases each). CDR1 KGHSH and CDR2 LQKENI come from the germline V gene. CDR3 size: 16 residues. V was clipped by 3 bases and J by 6 bases, with 17 bases between them.

V gene TRBV7-8 combines with J gene TRBJ1-2, with 8 positions matching TRBD1. This CDR3 is built from 15 residues. Germline V gene sequence: CDR1 SGHVS, CDR2 FQNEAQ. V was pared by 1 base and J by 4 bases, with 5 bases of the junction left unmatched. CDR3 sequence reads: CASSLDRTGGYGYTF. Written as DNA, the CDR3 is TGTGCCAGCAGCTTAGATCGTACAGGGGGCTATGGCTACACCTTC.

The chain joins TRBV7-2 to TRBJ2-1; D is unclear. The germline V gene encodes CDR1 SGHTA and CDR2 FQGNSA. This CDR3 has 15 residues. V was cut by 4 bases and J by 2 bases, with 12 bases left in between. The CDR3 reads CASSSSLGTYNEQFF. The DNA for the CDR3 is TGTGCCAGCAGCTCCTCCCTTGGGACCTACAATGAGCAGTTCTTC.

This clone was counted a single time. V gene TRBV3-1 (or the pseudogene TRBV3-2) combines with J gene TRBJ1-1; D remains ambiguous. Germline V CDR1 and CDR2: LGHDT, YNNKEL (reference sequence). This CDR3 has 13 amino acids. V was shortened by 4 bases and J by 3 bases, with 9 bases between the two germline ends. The CDR3 protein is CASSLRLHTEAFF. The CDR3 DNA follows: TGTGCCAGCAGCCTCAGACTGCACACTGAAGCTTTCTTT.

This chain connects TRBV19 to TRBJ1-3; TRBD1 matches at 8 bases. The germline CDR1 and CDR2 sequences are LNHDA and SQIVND (reference sequence). This CDR3 spans 14 amino acids. V lost 6 bases, J lost 3 bases, and 4 bases stayed unmatched. The CDR3 protein is CASRPTGVGNTIYF. For the CDR3, the DNA is TGTGCCAGTAGGCCGACAGGGGTTGGAAACACCATATATTTT.

This chain uses TRBV7-2 with TRBJ1-2, with a tentative D call TRBD1 (5 bases). Trimming took off 4 bases at V and 2 bases at J, with 23 bases between the two ends. CDR1 and CDR2 from the germline V gene are SGHTA and FQGNSA. This CDR3 is built from 18 residues. CDR3 protein: CASSSRGSWSGDNYGYTF. The CDR3 nucleotides are TGTGCCAGCAGCTCTAGGGGCTCGTGGAGTGGGGACAACTATGGCTACACCTTC.

The V gene is TRBV5-6, the J gene TRBJ1-2; D ambiguous. V was pared by 3 bases and J by 8 bases, with 14 bases between. Germline values: CDR1 SGHDT, CDR2 YYEEEE. The length of the CDR3 is 13 residues. The CDR3 bases are TGTGCCAGCAGCTCCCTGGGCGGTAGGGGCTACACCTTC. This encodes CASSSLGGRGYTF.

The chain employs TRBV24-1 and TRBJ2-3; D not resolved. The CDR3 is 15 residues long. Germline V gene sequence: CDR1 KGHDR, CDR2 SFDVKD. Between the trimmed V and J ends, which lost 7 bases and 0 bases, there was a span of 13 bases. The CDR3 sequence is CATSRPNESTDTQYF. The CDR3 bases are TGTGCCACCAGCCGACCGAACGAGAGCACAGATACGCAGTATTTT.

The gene calls are TRBV15 and TRBJ1-6; D uncertain. There are 16 residues in the CDR3. The V end was cut by 2 bases, the J end by 3 bases, with 11 bases between. Germline V gene data show CDR1 as LNHNV and CDR2 as YYDKDF (reference sequence). CDR3 sequence reads: CATSRSRVNYNSPLHF. As DNA, the CDR3 is TGTGCCACCAGCAGATCCCGGGTTAACTATAATTCACCCCTCCACTTT.

The chain is built from TRBV12-3 or TRBV12-4 and TRBJ1-2; D gene unclear. Trimming stripped 6 bases from V and 9 bases from J, with 14 bases between. The CDR3 spans 12 residues. CDR3 bases: TGTGCCAGCAGACTGGGAGGGAGCAGCTACACCTTC. It encodes CASRLGGSSYTF.

The genes are TRBV3-1 (or the pseudogene TRBV3-2) and TRBJ1-6, with TRBD1 as a possible D gene (6 bases). Trimming pared 4 bases from V and 7 bases from J, leaving 17 bases between. Germline V gene data show CDR1 as LGHDT and CDR2 as YNNKEL (reference sequence). The CDR3 consists of 16 residues. CDR3 amino acids: CASSRMLNRANSPLHF. The CDR3 coding sequence is TGTGCCAGCAGCCGAATGTTAAACAGGGCGAATTCACCCCTCCACTTT.

The V gene is TRBV9, the J gene TRBJ2-3; 9 bases agree with TRBD1. The CDR3 contains 16 residues. J was trimmed by 7 bases and V by 3 bases; bases with no gene match: 12. Germline loops: CDR1 SGDLS, CDR2 YYNGEE. The CDR3 is CASSAGVGQGGNTQYF. In nucleotides, the CDR3 is TGTGCCAGCAGCGCCGGCGTGGGACAGGGAGGAAATACGCAGTATTTT. The full variable domain, rest sourced from reference TRBV9 and TRBJ2-3, is DSGVTQTPKHLITATGQRVTLRCSPRSGDLSVYWYQQSLDQGLQFLIQYYNGEERAKGNILERFSAQQFPDLHSELNLSSLELGDSALYFCASSAGVGQGGNTQYFGPGTRLTVL.

This chain links TRBV10-3 with TRBJ2-1, with 9 bases matching TRBD2. J was trimmed by 4 bases and V by 2 bases; bases with no gene match: 3. Looked up from germline, CDR1 is ENHRY and CDR2 is SYGVKD. The CDR3 is made up of 15 amino acids. CDR3 bases: TGTGCCATCAGTGAGGCGGGGGGGGATTACAATGAGCAGTTCTTC. Its protein product is CAISEAGGDYNEQFF.

The gene calls are TRBV7-2 and TRBJ1-1; D is unresolved. Between the trimmed V and J ends, which lost 3 bases and 2 bases, there was a span of 13 bases. The CDR3 consists of 15 residues. Germline CDR1 SGHTA, CDR2 FQGNSA. The CDR3 region is CASSFQPTLNTEAFF. In DNA form, the CDR3 reads TGTGCCAGCAGCTTTCAGCCGACGCTAAACACTGAAGCTTTCTTT.

This clone was seen a handful of times. This chain links TRBV4-3 with TRBJ1-3; D not certain. V was pared by 0 bases and J by 0 bases, with 12 bases between. The V gene's germline CDR1 is LGHNA and CDR2 YSLEER. The CDR3 is 17 amino acids. This CDR3 reads CASSQDSRTHSGNTIYF. For the CDR3, the DNA is TGCGCCAGCAGCCAAGATTCCCGGACCCACTCTGGAAACACCATATATTTT.

The CDR3 coding sequence is TGCGCCAGCAGCCTGGAGGGGGTTACCGGGGAGCTGTTTTTT. Amino acid sequence: CASSLEGVTGELFF. The chain employs TRBV5-1 and TRBJ2-2; D tentatively fits TRBD1 or TRBD2 (6 bases each). The germline CDR1 and CDR2 sequences are SGHRS and YFSETQ. This CDR3 region has 14 residues. Trimming stripped 4 bases from V and 5 bases from J, with 12 bases between.

The chain couples TRBV7-9 to TRBJ1-1; a weak D match, TRBD1 (5 bases). Per the germline V gene, CDR1 is SEHNR and CDR2 is FQNEAQ (reference sequence). Trimming removed 5 bases at V and 1 base at J, with 14 bases between. The CDR3 extends over 15 amino acids. The CDR3 region is CASSTSHGANTEAFF. DNA for the CDR3: TGTGCCAGCAGCACCTCCCACGGGGCGAACACTGAAGCTTTCTTT.

The chain uses TRBV3-1 (or the pseudogene TRBV3-2) and TRBJ1-2; tentatively, D is TRBD1 (5 bases). V was clipped by 1 base and J by 10 bases, with 13 bases between them. The CDR3 runs 13 residues. Germline V lookup: CDR1 LGHDT, CDR2 YNNKEL (reference sequence). The CDR3 DNA sequence: TGTGCCAGCAGCCAAGGGTCGACAGCGACCTACACCTTC. It codes for CASSQGSTATYTF.